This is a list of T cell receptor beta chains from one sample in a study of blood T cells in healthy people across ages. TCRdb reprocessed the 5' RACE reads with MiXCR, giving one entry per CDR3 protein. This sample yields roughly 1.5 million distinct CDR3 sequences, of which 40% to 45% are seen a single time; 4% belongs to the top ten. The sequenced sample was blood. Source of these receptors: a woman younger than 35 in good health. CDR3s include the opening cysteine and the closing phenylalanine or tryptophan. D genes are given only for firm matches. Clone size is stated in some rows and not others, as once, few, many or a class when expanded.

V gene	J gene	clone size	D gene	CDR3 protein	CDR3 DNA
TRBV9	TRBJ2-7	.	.	CSSSAGQAYYEQYF	TGTTCCAGCAGCGCGGGACAAGCGTACTACGAGCAGTACTTC
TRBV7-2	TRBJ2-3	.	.	CATDGGPSTDTQYF	TGTGCCACCGACGGTGGCCCTAGCACAGATACGCAGTATTTT
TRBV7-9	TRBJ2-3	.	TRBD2	CASSLGTSGSTETQYF	TGTGCCAGCAGCCTCGGGACTAGCGGTTCCACAGAGACGCAGTATTTT
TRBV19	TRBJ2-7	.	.	CASRMLGGGGEQYF	TGTGCCAGTAGGATGCTCGGAGGGGGAGGCGAGCAGTACTTC
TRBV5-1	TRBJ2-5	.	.	CASSLMAGEETQYF	TGCGCCAGCAGCTTAATGGCAGGGGAAGAGACCCAGTACTTC
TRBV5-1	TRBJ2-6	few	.	CASSSNTGSSGANVLTF	TGCGCCAGCAGCTCCAATACAGGGAGCTCTGGGGCCAACGTCCTGACTTTC
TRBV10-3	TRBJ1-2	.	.	CAISEEGGSNYGYTF	TGTGCCATCAGTGAAGAGGGGGGGAGTAACTATGGCTACACCTTC
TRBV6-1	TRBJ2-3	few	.	CASSTLVGTDTQYF	TGTGCCAGCAGTACTCTAGTGGGTACAGATACGCAGTATTTT
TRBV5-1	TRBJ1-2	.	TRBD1	CATSDTGDYGYTF	TGCGCCACCTCGGACACAGGGGACTATGGCTACACCTTC
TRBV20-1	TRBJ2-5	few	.	CSALTTEGETQYF	TGCAGTGCTCTAACAACCGAGGGGGAGACCCAGTACTTC
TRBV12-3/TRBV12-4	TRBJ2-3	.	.	CASSSATWASPPDAQYF	TGTGCCAGCAGTTCGGCAACATGGGCTAGTCCCCCAGATGCGCAGTATTTT
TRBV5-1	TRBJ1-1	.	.	CASSPTGIRNTEAFF	TGCGCCAGCAGTCCGACGGGGATTCGGAACACTGAAGCTTTCTTT
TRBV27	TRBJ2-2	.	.	CASSLLGKIGELFF	TGTGCCAGCAGTTTATTAGGGAAGATCGGGGAGCTGTTTTTT